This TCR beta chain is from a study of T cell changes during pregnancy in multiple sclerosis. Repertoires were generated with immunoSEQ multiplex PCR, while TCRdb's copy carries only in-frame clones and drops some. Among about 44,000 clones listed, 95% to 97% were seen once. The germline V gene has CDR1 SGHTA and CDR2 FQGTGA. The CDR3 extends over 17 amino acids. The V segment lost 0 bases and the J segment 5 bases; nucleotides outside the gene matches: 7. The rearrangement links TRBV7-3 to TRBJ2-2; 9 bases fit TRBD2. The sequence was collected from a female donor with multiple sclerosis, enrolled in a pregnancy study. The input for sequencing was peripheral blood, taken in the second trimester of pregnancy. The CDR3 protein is CASSLTPSGGLTGELFF. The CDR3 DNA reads TGTGCCAGCAGCTTAACCCCAAGCGGGGGGTTGACCGGGGAGCTGTTTTTT.